By frequency in the sample, the clone carrying this T cell receptor beta chain is medium-sized. The antigen is undetermined. The source of the sample is a study of vaccination and CD4 T cells after COVID-19. In the study overall: Participants were vaccinated with two doses, given as either BNT162b2 or mRNA-1273 vaccine.

Stated treatment: approximately 9-day PBMC culture with coronavirus spike peptide pools or control peptides (ViraFEST assay). ViraFEST stimulated the growth of antigen-specific T cells using peptide pools and subsequently profiled their TCRs by sequencing. Trimming cost V 5 bases and J 5 bases; bases outside gene matches: 8. This CDR3 has 15 residues. The germline V gene has CDR1 SEHNR and CDR2 FQNEAQ (reference sequence). The Oncomine TCR Beta short-read assay was applied to DNA of cultured CD4+ T cells. From the PCR reads, TCRdb called clonotypes with MiXCR, one entry per CDR3 protein. The repertoire consists of about 1,700 distinct CDR3 sequences, with 70% occurring once and the leading ten covering more than 30%.

The sequences come from CD4+ T cells from blood, cultured in vitro, collected after SARS-CoV-2 vaccination. The genes are TRBV7-9 and TRBJ1-1; 10 nucleotides align to TRBD1. This receptor was taken from a human donor who had recovered from COVID-19. In DNA form, the CDR3 reads TGTGCCAGCAGCGCCACCCGGACAGGGGGTACTGAAGCTTTCTTT. It is translated as CASSATRTGGTEAFF.